Sequencing of this TCR beta chain was carried out in a study of T-cell memory formation after mild COVID-19. Study-wide context: TCR clusters were mostly donor specific.

Per germline, CDR1 SGHTA and CDR2 FQGNSA. The V segment lost 5 bases and the J segment 5 bases; nucleotides outside the gene matches: 2. The CDR3 sequence is 15 residues long. TCR alpha and TCR beta cDNA libraries with sample barcodes and UMIs came from 5'RACE using constant-segment primers. MiXCR, run by TCRdb on the 5' RACE reads, gives a single entry per CDR3 protein. The sample records 550,000 to 600,000 distinct CDR3 sequences, 17% being singletons. As for this clonotype: Its antigen is unknown.

Regarding the study as a whole: CM and EM subsets held most contracting CD4+ clones; EMRA held CD8+ ones. The pre-infection memory compartment contained some responding clones, suggesting cross-reactive memory joined.

Source material: PBMCs or a T cell subset sorted from them (not recorded which). The source of this sequence is an adult woman who had mild COVID-19 (a few samples of this study predate the infection). Cell type and time point are not known. The chain is built from TRBV7-2 and TRBJ2-5, with 16 bases that match TRBD2. CDR3: CASSKGLAGGETQYF. The CDR3 nucleotides read TGTGCCAGCAGCAAGGGACTAGCGGGAGGGGAGACCCAGTACTTC.